Following are 5 T cell receptor beta chains from one sample sequenced in a study of technical replicates of blood from a handful of donors. Sequenced by immunoSEQ multiplex PCR; TCRdb stores in-frame clones only, minus some. This table has under 95,000 clones, about 95% appearing once. Sequencing was carried out using T cells isolated from PBMCs. The receptors here all came from a human donor in good health.

This chain uses TRBV6-5 with TRBJ1-1; D gene unclear. The CDR3 loop spans 14 amino acids. Trimming shortened V by 8 bases and J by 4 bases, and 17 bases separated the two germline ends. Germline lookup yields CDR1 MNHEY and CDR2 SVGAGI. The CDR3 protein is CASHPLTRVTEAFF. Written as DNA, the CDR3 is TGTGCCAGCCATCCACTGACCCGGGTCACTGAAGCTTTCTTT.

This clone was seen more than once but under ten times. The rearrangement uses TRBV9 and TRBJ1-1; 9 bases map to TRBD1. Germline trimming cut 7 bases from V and 0 bases from J; bases unmatched to any gene: 1. Per the germline V gene, CDR1 is SGDLS and CDR2 is YYNGEE. The CDR3 is 13 amino acids. The CDR3 loop is CASGTGLNTEAFF. CDR3 sequence (DNA): TGTGCCAGCGGGACAGGGCTGAACACTGAAGCTTTCTTT. Using reference TRBV9 and TRBJ1-1 for the parts outside the CDR3, the full variable domain is DSGVTQTPKHLITATGQRVTLRCSPRSGDLSVYWYQQSLDQGLQFLIQYYNGEERAKGNILERFSAQQFPDLHSELNLSSLELGDSALYFCASGTGLNTEAFFGQGTRLTVV.

V usage is TRBV5-4 and J usage is TRBJ1-5; unclear D gene. Germline loops: CDR1 SGHNT, CDR2 YYREEE (reference sequence). V lost 0 bases and J 2 bases, leaving 12 bases between the germline ends. The length of the CDR3 is 16 residues. CDR3 protein: CASSLGGVGGNQPQHF. The CDR3 nucleotides read TGTGCCAGCAGCTTGGGGGGAGTCGGTGGCAATCAGCCCCAGCATTTT. Complete variable domain (other parts from reference TRBV5-4 and TRBJ1-5): ETGVTQSPTHLIKTRGQQVTLRCSSQSGHNTVSWYQQALGQGPQFIFQYYREEENGRGNFPPRFSGLQFPNYSSELNVNALELDDSALYLCASSLGGVGGNQPQHFGDGTRLSIL.

This chain links TRBV6-1 with TRBJ2-2; 10 nucleotides agree with TRBD1. The CDR3 sequence is 13 residues long. Trimming at V came to 10 bases and at J to 4 bases, leaving 3 bases not matched to a gene. From germline, CDR1 is MNHNS and CDR2 SASEGT. CDR3 sequence (DNA): TGTGCCACGACAGGGGGCGTCACCGGGGAGCTGTTTTTT. Its protein product is CATTGGVTGELFF.

This chain uses TRBV30 with TRBJ2-5; 13 bases are a match to TRBD2. Germline assignment: CDR1 GTSNPN and CDR2 SVGIG (reference sequence). Trimming took 2 bases from V and 4 from J; bases not matched to a gene: 7. The CDR3 covers 16 residues. The CDR3 here is CAWSRSGTSGAETQYF. The CDR3 DNA reads TGTGCCTGGAGTCGGTCCGGGACTAGCGGGGCAGAGACCCAGTACTTC.